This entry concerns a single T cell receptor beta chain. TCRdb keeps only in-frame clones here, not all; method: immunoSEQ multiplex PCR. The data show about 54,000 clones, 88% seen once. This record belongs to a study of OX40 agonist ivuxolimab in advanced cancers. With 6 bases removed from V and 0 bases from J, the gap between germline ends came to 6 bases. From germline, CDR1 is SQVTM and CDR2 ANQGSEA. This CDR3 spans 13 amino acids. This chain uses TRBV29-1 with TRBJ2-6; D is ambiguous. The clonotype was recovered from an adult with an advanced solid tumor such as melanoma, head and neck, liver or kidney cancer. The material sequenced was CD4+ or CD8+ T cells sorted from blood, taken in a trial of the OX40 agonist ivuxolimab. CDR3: CSVEVSGANVLTF. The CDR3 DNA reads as TGCAGCGTCGAGGTCTCTGGGGCCAACGTCCTGACTTTC.